This T cell receptor (beta chain) was sequenced during a study of metastatic and nonmetastatic thyroid tumors. Across the study: Both malignant and benign thyroid patients supplied peripheral blood and tumor or nodule tissue samples, across which the repertoires of these patients were then compared. Study results and limitations: In blood and tumor, TCR beta diversity was reportedly significantly higher in malignant thyroid tumors than in benign nodules.

None of the patients had undergone any treatment ahead of thyroid surgery. As concerns this clone: Its antigen is currently unknown.

In the authors' workflow: Researchers built a distant-metastasis classifier for papillary thyroid cancer that drew on CDR3 differences across clinicopathological groups. TCRdb reassembled clones from the PCR reads with MiXCR. The V and J calls and clone size come from TCRdb's table, not from the authors' own analysis. The sample holds around 40,000 clones, about a sixth seen once. Germline-derived CDR1 and CDR2 are MNHNY and SVGAGI (reference sequence). The CDR3 is 13 amino acids. Trimming took 2 bases from V and 2 from J, leaving 7 bases between them. The receptor was derived from a male donor with papillary thyroid cancer or a benign thyroid nodule (not recorded which). Some clones in this sample may be carry-over from other donors' samples. The J gene is TRBJ2-7, the V gene TRBV6-6; D uncertain. Source material: blood. In nucleotides, the CDR3 is TGTGCCAGCAGTTACCCCCCAACCTACGAGCAGTACTTC. It is translated as CASSYPPTYEQYF.